The 26 T cell receptor beta chains listed next were all sequenced from one sample in a study of T cell responses to AZD1222 COVID-19 vaccine. Profiling relied on immunoSEQ multiplex PCR, and the TCRdb table lists in-frame clones only, not all of them. The sample has fewer than 90,000 clones, around 89% seen once. Sequencing used peripheral blood, obtained 28 days after the second AZD1222 dose. Receptor source: an adult who received the AZD1222 COVID-19 vaccine.

This rearrangement joins TRBV5-1 to TRBJ1-4; 7 bases map to TRBD1. The length of the CDR3 is 12 residues. V dropped 7 bases and J dropped 7; count of bases not matched to a gene: 4. The germline CDR1 and CDR2 sequences are SGHRS and YFSETQ. This chain's CDR3 is CASERQGEKLFF. The CDR3 region has the DNA TGCGCCAGCGAGAGACAGGGTGAAAAACTGTTTTTT.

This chain uses TRBV28 with TRBJ1-2; D is unclear. CDR1 is MDHEN and CDR2 is SYDVKM in the germline V gene. The CDR3 runs to 12 residues. Trimming took off 5 bases at V and 4 bases at J, with 8 bases between the two ends. The CDR3, as DNA: TGTGCCAGCAGTCTTCCAGGCTATGGCTACACCTTC. As protein: CASSLPGYGYTF.

The gene calls are TRBV11-1 and TRBJ1-2; TRBD1 matches at 8 bases. The CDR3 sequence is 15 residues long. From germline, CDR1 is SGHAT and CDR2 FQDESV (reference sequence). With 5 bases clipped from V and 3 bases from J, the junction kept 8 bases outside the gene matches. Here the CDR3 DNA reads TGTGCCAGCAGCCTCAGGACAGGGTCCCACTATGGCTACACCTTC. It yields the protein CASSLRTGSHYGYTF.

This clone is medium-sized within its sample. V is TRBV3-1 (or the pseudogene TRBV3-2) and J is TRBJ1-4, with D possibly TRBD1 on 6 matching bases. CDR1 is LGHDT and CDR2 is YNNKEL in the germline V gene (reference sequence). The CDR3 runs 14 residues. V shed 2 bases and J shed 5 bases, with 9 bases lying between them. CDR3 protein: CASSQTGGNEKLFF. The CDR3 DNA follows: TGTGCCAGCAGCCAAACCGGGGGCAATGAAAAACTGTTTTTT.

The J gene is TRBJ2-3, the V gene TRBV7-9, with 7 positions matching TRBD2. V trimming: 0 bases; J trimming: 3 bases; junction bases outside the gene matches: 3. The CDR3 runs 15 residues. From germline, CDR1 is SEHNR and CDR2 FQNEAQ (reference sequence). The CDR3 here is CASSLASGATDTQYF. DNA for the CDR3: TGTGCCAGCAGCTTAGCCAGCGGGGCTACAGATACGCAGTATTTT.

Points on this clone: Compared with germline, one end of the junction differs, possibly owing to a read error. This chain uses TRBV20-1 with TRBJ1-2; D is undetermined. Germline loops: CDR1 DFQATT, CDR2 SNEGSKA (reference sequence). This CDR3 spans 10 amino acids. CDR3 nucleotide sequence: TGCAGTGCTAGAGGACGGAGATTGGCCTTC. Protein: CSARGRRLAF.

The J gene is TRBJ2-7, the V gene TRBV7-8; 9 positions match TRBD1. The CDR3 covers 14 residues. The V segment lost 2 bases and the J segment 5 bases; nucleotides outside the gene matches: 4. From germline, CDR1 is SGHVS and CDR2 FQNEAQ. The CDR3 DNA sequence: TGTGCCAGCAGCTTATGGACAGGGGAGGACGAGCAGTACTTC. It translates to CASSLWTGEDEQYF.

The chain employs TRBV27 and TRBJ2-1, with a weak D call TRBD1 (5 bases). The V and J ends lost 0 bases and 6 bases respectively, with 6 bases between them. CDR3 size: 13 residues. Germline-derived CDR1 and CDR2 are MNHEY and SMNVEV (reference sequence). The DNA for the CDR3 is TGTGCCAGCAGTTTATCTGACAGCAATGAGCAGTTCTTC. Protein: CASSLSDSNEQFF.

This chain links TRBV24-1 with TRBJ2-7; D unclear. The ends were cut back, 4 bases at V and 2 bases at J, with 14 bases in the middle. The CDR3 consists of 15 residues. Germline assignment: CDR1 KGHDR and CDR2 SFDVKD. This CDR3 is CATSDRWAFTYEQYF. CDR3 nucleotides: TGTGCCACCAGTGACAGGTGGGCCTTTACCTACGAGCAGTACTTC.

The chain couples TRBV4-3 to TRBJ2-7; D remains ambiguous. Per the germline V gene, CDR1 is LGHNA and CDR2 is YSLEER. The ends were cut back, 0 bases at V and 3 bases at J, with 12 bases in the middle. The CDR3 runs 15 residues. CDR3 loop: CASSQDVTGYYEQYF. The CDR3, as DNA: TGCGCCAGCAGCCAAGATGTAACGGGTTACTACGAGCAGTACTTC.

This chain uses TRBV6-2 or TRBV6-3 with TRBJ2-7; no firm D call. Germline lookup yields CDR1 MNHEY and CDR2 SVGEGT. V lost 0 bases and J 0 bases, leaving 0 bases between the germline ends. The CDR3 has 12 amino acids. The CDR3: CASSYSSYEQYF. CDR3 bases: TGTGCCAGCAGTTACTCCTCCTACGAGCAGTACTTC.

The rearrangement links TRBV30 to TRBJ2-5, with D perhaps TRBD2 (5 bases). Trimming shortened V by 5 bases and J by 5 bases, and 18 bases separated the two germline ends. The CDR3 contains 14 residues. Germline CDR1 is GTSNPN and CDR2 is SVGIG (reference sequence). In DNA form, the CDR3 reads TGTGCCTGGGGTGGCGGGCTTAATAGGGAGACCCAGTACTTC. It codes for CAWGGGLNRETQYF.

Only a few counts were recorded for this clone. The chain is built from TRBV27 and TRBJ1-1; no clear D gene. Germline CDR1 reads MNHEY; CDR2 reads SMNVEV (reference sequence). With 8 bases removed from V and 0 bases from J, the gap between germline ends came to 10 bases. The CDR3 totals 13 residues. The DNA of the CDR3 is TGTGCCAGCGCTAGAGATATGAACACTGAAGCTTTCTTT. Protein sequence: CASARDMNTEAFF.

The chain links TRBV28 to TRBJ1-2; TRBD1 matches at 7 bases. This CDR3 region has 12 residues. The germline V gene has CDR1 MDHEN and CDR2 SYDVKM. V was clipped by 6 bases and J by 2 bases; unmatched bases: 0. The CDR3 spells CASRGQNYGYTF. In DNA form, the CDR3 reads TGTGCCAGCAGGGGACAGAACTATGGCTACACCTTC.

This clone has more than one count but fewer than ten. CDR3 in amino acids: CASGDQISGNTIYF. CDR3 bases: TGCGCCAGCGGGGATCAGATCTCTGGAAACACCATATATTTT. The chain couples TRBV5-1 to TRBJ1-3; no clear D. The germline V and J ends were trimmed by 7 bases and 0 bases, with 11 bases remaining between them. The CDR3 runs 14 residues. Looked up from germline, CDR1 is SGHRS and CDR2 is YFSETQ.

The rearrangement joins TRBV18 to TRBJ2-7; 8 positions agree with TRBD1. V was pared by 3 bases and J by 3 bases, with 7 bases of the junction left unmatched. CDR3 length: 15 amino acids. Germline values: CDR1 KGHSH, CDR2 LQKENI. CDR3 sequence (DNA): TGTGCCAGCTCACCGTACAGGGGGACCGACTACGAGCAGTACTTC. Residues: CASSPYRGTDYEQYF.

The V gene is TRBV19, the J gene TRBJ1-5; 7 nucleotides align to TRBD1. V lost 5 bases and J lost 5; bases outside the gene matches: 9. Germline lookup yields CDR1 LNHDA and CDR2 SQIVND (reference sequence). The CDR3 extends over 15 amino acids. The CDR3 spells CASSPRQGYDQPQHF. The CDR3 DNA sequence: TGTGCCAGTAGTCCACGACAGGGTTATGATCAGCCCCAGCATTTT.

The chain uses TRBV2 and TRBJ2-7; 9 bases map to TRBD1. Losses at the gene ends were 4 bases for V and 3 bases for J; bases not matched to a gene: 7. Germline-derived CDR1 and CDR2 are SNHLY and FYNNEI. This CDR3 is 15 amino acids long. CDR3 in amino acids: CASSGVETGGYEQYF. Here the CDR3 DNA reads TGTGCCAGCAGTGGCGTCGAGACAGGGGGCTACGAGCAGTACTTC.

The rearrangement uses TRBV7-8 and TRBJ1-2; D is ambiguous. The CDR3 totals 14 residues. Trimming removed 4 bases at V and 4 bases at J, with 13 bases between. The germline gives CDR1 SGHVS, CDR2 FQNEAQ. The CDR3 here is CASSSLLGGYGYTF. Written as DNA, the CDR3 is TGTGCCAGCAGCTCCTTATTGGGCGGCTATGGCTACACCTTC.

The CDR3 loop reads CASSQGQMAEAFF. DNA for the CDR3: TGCGCCAGCAGCCAAGGACAGATGGCCGAAGCTTTCTTT. The chain has TRBV4-3 and TRBJ1-1; D may be TRBD1 (5 bases). Looked up from germline, CDR1 is LGHNA and CDR2 is YSLEER. V dropped 1 base and J dropped 8 bases, with 11 bases sitting between them. The CDR3 sequence is 13 residues long.

This clone came up a few times. V is TRBV12-1 and J is TRBJ1-5. TRBV12-1 has pseudogene status. There are 9 residues in the CDR3. This CDR3 is CASPWPQHF. CDR3 DNA sequence: TGTGCCAGCCCCTGGCCCCAGCATTTT.

The chain uses TRBV5-1 and TRBJ1-4; the D gene is possibly TRBD1 (5 bases). This CDR3 region has 15 residues. Trimming pared 6 bases from V and 2 bases from J, leaving 14 bases between. Germline assignment: CDR1 SGHRS and CDR2 YFSETQ. The CDR3 loop is CASNPQGGTNEKLFF. The CDR3 DNA is TGCGCCAGCAACCCTCAGGGAGGGACTAATGAAAAACTGTTTTTT.

V usage is TRBV27 and J usage is TRBJ2-7; 8 positions match TRBD1. The CDR3 is 13 residues long. J lost 5 bases, V lost 6 bases, and 6 bases had no gene match. The germline V gene encodes CDR1 MNHEY and CDR2 SMNVEV (reference sequence). DNA of the CDR3: TGTGCCAGCAGACAAGCAGGGGGCAACGAGCAGTACTTC. Its protein is CASRQAGGNEQYF.

J is TRBJ1-3 and V is TRBV9; D unclear. CDR1 is SGDLS and CDR2 is YYNGEE in the germline V gene. V lost 2 bases and J lost 5, with 11 bases in between. The CDR3 spans 14 residues. The CDR3 DNA reads TGTGCCAGCAGCGTGGACCCGAGGAGAAACACCATATATTTT. It codes for CASSVDPRRNTIYF.

The V call is TRBV6-5, the J call TRBJ1-5; maybe TRBD1 (6 bases). The CDR3 extends over 15 amino acids. Germline CDR1 and CDR2: MNHEY and SVGAGI. Trimming took 6 bases from V and 2 from J, leaving 14 bases between them. The DNA of the CDR3 is TGTGCCAGCAGAGACACAGGGACTGGCAATCAGCCCCAGCATTTT. Translation: CASRDTGTGNQPQHF.

CDR3 coding DNA: TGTGCCAGCACCTTGGGGGAGGGCACTGAAGCTTTCTTT. Translation gives CASTLGEGTEAFF. V and J are TRBV27 and TRBJ1-1, with D tentatively TRBD1 (5 bases). The CDR3 covers 13 residues. CDR1 and CDR2 from the germline V gene are MNHEY and SMNVEV (reference sequence). The germline V and J ends were trimmed by 7 bases and 4 bases, with 13 bases remaining between them.